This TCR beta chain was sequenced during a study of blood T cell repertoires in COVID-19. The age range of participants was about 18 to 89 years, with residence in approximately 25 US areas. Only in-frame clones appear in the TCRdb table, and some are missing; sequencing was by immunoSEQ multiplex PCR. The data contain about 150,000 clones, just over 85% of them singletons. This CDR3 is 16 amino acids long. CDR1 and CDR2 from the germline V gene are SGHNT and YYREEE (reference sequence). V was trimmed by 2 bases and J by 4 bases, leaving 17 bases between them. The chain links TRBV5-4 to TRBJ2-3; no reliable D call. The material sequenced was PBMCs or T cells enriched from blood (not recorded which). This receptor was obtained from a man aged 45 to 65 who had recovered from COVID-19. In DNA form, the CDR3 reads TGTGCCAGCAGCTTACCGACTGCAAATAGGCCAGATACGCAGTATTTT. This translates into CASSLPTANRPDTQYF.